A single sample is the source of the 7 T cell receptor beta chains below, sequenced in a study of T cell responses to AZD1222 COVID-19 vaccine listed by TCRdb under 2021. The sample's time point label is to be understood as: about 28 days (+/-7) after the second vaccine dose. Library preparation employed the immunoSEQ multiplex PCR assay. TCRdb retrieved this table from immuneACCESS and kept in-frame rearrangements only. Not all clones are present; in checked studies, unresolved V genes account for under half, and no reason is known for the remainder. For this sample there are 15,000 to 20,000 clones; around 92% appear just once. The ten largest account for 8.7% of the sample. The sample was peripheral blood, taken 28 days after the second AZD1222 dose. Source of these receptors: an adult who received the AZD1222 COVID-19 vaccine.

The chain carries TRBV11-2 and TRBJ2-2; maybe TRBD1 (6 bases). This CDR3 region has 16 residues. Trimming removed 2 bases at V and 5 bases at J, with 15 bases between. The germline V gene has CDR1 SGHAT and CDR2 FQNNGV. CDR3 amino acids: CASSLRRAQGTGELFF. The CDR3, as DNA: TGTGCCAGCAGCTTACGACGGGCCCAGGGGACCGGGGAGCTGTTTTTT.

This clone turned up a few times. The J gene is TRBJ2-2, the V gene TRBV25-1; D is possibly TRBD2 (5 bases). The CDR3 runs to 17 residues. From germline, CDR1 is MGHDK and CDR2 SYGVNS. Trimming removed 3 bases at V and 4 bases at J, with 18 bases between. CDR3 coding DNA: TGTGCCAGCAGTGACCCCCAAGCGGAGACTCTCACCGGGGAGCTGTTTTTT. Translating it yields CASSDPQAETLTGELFF.

CDR3 region: CASSIGGGRDIQYF. The CDR3 DNA is TGTGCCAGTAGTATTGGGGGGGGACGGGACATTCAGTACTTC. The gene calls are TRBV19 and TRBJ2-4; 7 nucleotides match TRBD2. The V gene's germline CDR1 is LNHDA and CDR2 SQIVND (reference sequence). The CDR3 totals 14 residues. V shed 3 bases, J shed 8 bases, and the junction held 7 bases outside the gene matches.

This clone rates as large. V gene TRBV2 combines with J gene TRBJ2-1; TRBD2 aligns across 14 bases. Looked up from germline, CDR1 is SNHLY and CDR2 is FYNNEI. The V and J ends lost 6 bases and 1 base, in that order; junction bases with no gene match: 8. CDR3 length equals 18 residues. DNA of the CDR3: TGTGCCAGCAGGCCGGGACTAGCGGGAGAAGGGTCCTACAATGAGCAGTTCTTC. Encoded protein: CASRPGLAGEGSYNEQFF.

V and J are TRBV19 and TRBJ2-6; tentatively, D is TRBD1 (6 bases). In germline, CDR1 is LNHDA, CDR2 SQIVND (reference sequence). V lost 5 bases and J lost 2, with 19 bases in between. This CDR3 contains 18 residues. CDR3 region: CASSLQLAQGAGANVLTF. CDR3 nucleotide sequence: TGTGCCAGTAGTTTGCAACTTGCACAGGGAGCTGGGGCCAACGTCCTGACTTTC.

The J gene is TRBJ2-5, the V gene TRBV5-6; possible D gene TRBD2, 6 bases. Trimming removed 4 bases from V and 5 bases from J, with 24 bases in between. Germline assignment: CDR1 SGHDT and CDR2 YYEEEE. CDR3 size: 17 residues. CDR3: CASSQIGAKAGFETQYF. CDR3 coding DNA: TGTGCCAGCAGCCAGATTGGGGCAAAGGCGGGGTTCGAGACCCAGTACTTC.

The chain couples TRBV5-4 to TRBJ1-6, with D perhaps TRBD1 (6 bases). Per the germline V gene, CDR1 is SGHNT and CDR2 is YYREEE (reference sequence). V dropped 2 bases and J dropped 8 bases, with 14 bases sitting between them. This CDR3 spans 15 amino acids. The CDR3 loop is CASSFRDTDYSPLHF. The CDR3 bases are TGTGCCAGCAGCTTCCGGGACACTGATTATTCACCCCTCCACTTT.